This T cell receptor beta chain derives from a study of T cells after yellow fever vaccination. CDR1 and CDR2 (germline): SGDLS, YYNGEE. The length of the CDR3 is 16 residues. The V and J ends lost 0 bases and 0 bases, in that order; junction bases with no gene match: 3. This clonotype was seen only a few times. Antigen unknown. Study-level results: A large majority of primary-vaccination clones showed up again after the booster (approximately 96% CD4, about 90% CD8).

TCRdb fed the 5' RACE reads into MiXCR, producing one record per CDR3 protein. The sample has around 310,000 distinct CDR3 sequences, approximately 4% seen once. This chain uses TRBV9 with TRBJ2-3, with 8 nucleotides matching TRBD2. This material consisted of PBMCs, taken 5 days after the yellow fever booster vaccination. This receptor was identified in a young man who received the YFV17D yellow fever vaccine. Here the CDR3 reads CASSVGGGRSTDTQYF. In nucleotides, the CDR3 is TGTGCCAGCAGCGTAGGGGGCGGGAGGAGCACAGATACGCAGTATTTT.